Given below is one TCR beta chain in context. Sequencing used immunoSEQ multiplex PCR; TCRdb keeps in-frame clones, though not all of them. This table holds 70,000 to 90,000 clones, around 95% found once. These data come from a study of T cell changes during pregnancy in multiple sclerosis. V dropped 2 bases and J dropped 2 bases, with 12 bases sitting between them. The CDR3 loop spans 15 amino acids. Germline CDR1 and CDR2: SGHRS and YFSETQ. Sequences were derived from peripheral blood, sampled in the second trimester of pregnancy. The rearrangement joins TRBV5-1 to TRBJ2-3; perhaps TRBD1 as D (7 bases). The TCR comes from a female donor in good health, enrolled as a control in a pregnancy study. CDR3 in amino acids: CASSLQGRNTDTQYF. In DNA, the CDR3 is TGCGCCAGCAGCTTACAGGGGAGGAACACAGATACGCAGTATTTT.